A selection of T cell receptor beta chains follows, all from one sample in a study of read filtering for tumor transcriptome and immune sequencing. One entry per CDR3 protein, called by TCRdb with MiXCR from the reads. The table lists some 120,000 distinct CDR3 sequences, under 15% of them singletons. The sample comprised a population of CD138-negative cells sorted from bone marrow. These receptor sequences come from a donor over 35 with multiple myeloma. Each CDR3 is given with its conserved first and last residue. The D gene is left open where the match is weak. Clone size is stated in some rows and not others, as once, few, many or a class when expanded.

cdr3_aa: CSARGSQTEAFF; cdr3_nt: TGCAGCGCTCGGGGTTCCCAGACTGAAGCTTTCTTT; v_call: TRBV29-1; j_call: TRBJ1-1; clone_size: -; d_call: -
cdr3_aa: CASSLAGDMQPEAFF; cdr3_nt: TGTGCCAGCAGCTTAGCGGGGGACATGCAACCTGAAGCTTTCTTT; v_call: TRBV7-2; j_call: TRBJ1-1; clone_size: many; d_call: -
cdr3_aa: CATSDGGLAGAVKNIQYF; cdr3_nt: TGTGCCACCAGTGATGGGGGACTAGCGGGAGCGGTCAAAAACATTCAGTACTTC; v_call: TRBV24-1; j_call: TRBJ2-4; clone_size: many; d_call: TRBD2
cdr3_aa: CSARGVNNQPQHF; cdr3_nt: TGCAGTGCTAGGGGGGTAAACAATCAGCCCCAGCATTTT; v_call: TRBV20-1; j_call: TRBJ1-5; clone_size: many; d_call: -
cdr3_aa: CASSFITGTPGVGEQFF; cdr3_nt: TGTGCCAGCAGTTTCATCACCGGGACCCCAGGGGTAGGTGAGCAGTTCTTC; v_call: TRBV11-1; j_call: TRBJ2-1; clone_size: few; d_call: -
cdr3_aa: CSPQGVTDTQYF; cdr3_nt: TGCAGTCCCCAGGGCGTCACAGATACGCAGTATTTT; v_call: TRBV20-1; j_call: TRBJ2-3; clone_size: -; d_call: -
cdr3_aa: CSGHGQGGTEAFF; cdr3_nt: TGCAGCGGCCATGGACAGGGGGGAACTGAAGCTTTCTTT; v_call: TRBV29-1; j_call: TRBJ1-1; clone_size: -; d_call: TRBD1
cdr3_aa: CASSYSGGSGNTIYF; cdr3_nt: TGTGCCAGCAGTTACTCGGGCGGTAGTGGAAACACCATATATTTT; v_call: TRBV6-5; j_call: TRBJ1-3; clone_size: -; d_call: -
cdr3_aa: CASSQVRDTSYNEQFF; cdr3_nt: TGTGCCAGCAGCCAAGTCCGGGACACCTCATACAATGAGCAGTTCTTC; v_call: TRBV4-2; j_call: TRBJ2-1; clone_size: many; d_call: -
cdr3_aa: CASSLTFETQYF; cdr3_nt: TGTGCCAGCAGCCTGACTTTCGAGACCCAGTACTTC; v_call: TRBV7-2; j_call: TRBJ2-5; clone_size: few; d_call: -
cdr3_aa: CASSFGIADTQYF; cdr3_nt: TGTGCCAGCAGCTTCGGGATAGCAGATACGCAGTATTTT; v_call: TRBV9; j_call: TRBJ2-3; clone_size: many; d_call: -
cdr3_aa: CASSMVLGPGELFF; cdr3_nt: TGTGCCAGTAGTATGGTATTAGGCCCCGGGGAGCTGTTTTTT; v_call: TRBV19; j_call: TRBJ2-2; clone_size: few; d_call: -
cdr3_aa: CASSDSGRAYEQYF; cdr3_nt: TGTGCCAGCAGTGATAGCGGGAGGGCCTACGAGCAGTACTTC; v_call: TRBV6-1; j_call: TRBJ2-7; clone_size: many; d_call: TRBD2
cdr3_aa: CASSQTDRETQYF; cdr3_nt: TGTGCCAGCAGCCAAACCGACAGGGAGACCCAGTACTTC; v_call: TRBV7-9; j_call: TRBJ2-5; clone_size: many; d_call: -
cdr3_aa: CASSLDRGDEQFF; cdr3_nt: TGTGCCAGCAGCCTTGACAGGGGCGATGAGCAGTTCTTC; v_call: TRBV11-2; j_call: TRBJ2-1; clone_size: many; d_call: TRBD1
cdr3_aa: CASNNGIYNEQFF; cdr3_nt: TGTGCCAGCAACAACGGGATCTACAATGAGCAGTTCTTC; v_call: TRBV6-1; j_call: TRBJ2-1; clone_size: many; d_call: -
cdr3_aa: CASSLGYKETQYF; cdr3_nt: TGTGCCAGCAGCTTGGGTTACAAAGAGACCCAGTACTTC; v_call: TRBV5-5; j_call: TRBJ2-5; clone_size: -; d_call: -
cdr3_aa: CSALLTGRGEYF; cdr3_nt: TGCAGCGCTTTACTAACAGGACGCGGGGAGTACTTC; v_call: TRBV29-1; j_call: TRBJ2-7; clone_size: few; d_call: -
cdr3_aa: CASSRAGVAPLHF; cdr3_nt: TGTGCCAGCAGTCGCGCAGGGGTGGCACCCCTCCACTTT; v_call: TRBV12-3/TRBV12-4; j_call: TRBJ1-6; clone_size: many; d_call: -
cdr3_aa: CASSPPAMSLRDRDNEQFF; cdr3_nt: TGTGCCAGTAGTCCCCCGGCAATGAGCCTCCGGGACAGGGACAATGAGCAGTTCTTC; v_call: TRBV19; j_call: TRBJ2-1; clone_size: -; d_call: TRBD1
cdr3_aa: CASSQEHLLREGRDTQYF; cdr3_nt: TGCGCCAGCAGCCAAGAGCACTTGTTGCGGGAGGGCCGGGATACGCAGTATTTT; v_call: TRBV4-1; j_call: TRBJ2-3; clone_size: many; d_call: TRBD2
cdr3_aa: CASSSRTQHTYNEQFF; cdr3_nt: TGCGCCAGCAGCTCCCGCACCCAACATACCTACAATGAGCAGTTCTTC; v_call: TRBV5-1; j_call: TRBJ2-1; clone_size: many; d_call: -
cdr3_aa: CSVGQGRRTDTLYF; cdr3_nt: TGCAGCGTGGGACAGGGAAGGAGGACAGATACGCTGTATTTT; v_call: TRBV29-1; j_call: TRBJ2-3; clone_size: -; d_call: TRBD1
cdr3_aa: CASSRRQETQYF; cdr3_nt: TGTGCCAGCAGCCGACGTCAAGAGACCCAGTACTTC; v_call: TRBV11-3; j_call: TRBJ2-5; clone_size: many; d_call: -
cdr3_aa: CASTKGVNSNQPQHF; cdr3_nt: TGTGCCAGCACCAAAGGGGTAAATAGCAATCAGCCCCAGCATTTT; v_call: TRBV28; j_call: TRBJ1-5; clone_size: many; d_call: -
cdr3_aa: CASSPRGVGQGTGELFF; cdr3_nt: TGTGCCAGCAGCCCTCGGGGGGTGGGACAGGGCACCGGGGAGCTGTTTTTT; v_call: TRBV9; j_call: TRBJ2-2; clone_size: -; d_call: TRBD1
cdr3_aa: CSANPYGYQETQYF; cdr3_nt: TGCAGTGCGAACCCCTACGGGTACCAAGAGACCCAGTACTTC; v_call: TRBV20-1; j_call: TRBJ2-5; clone_size: many; d_call: -
cdr3_aa: CASSLDSPETQYF; cdr3_nt: TGTGCTAGCAGCTTAGATTCCCCCGAGACCCAGTACTTC; v_call: TRBV7-7; j_call: TRBJ2-5; clone_size: few; d_call: -
cdr3_aa: CASKDRQANYGYTF; cdr3_nt: TGTGCCAGTAAAGACCGACAGGCGAACTATGGCTACACCTTC; v_call: TRBV19; j_call: TRBJ1-2; clone_size: many; d_call: -
cdr3_aa: CASSYSLRDTGELFF; cdr3_nt: TGTGCCAGCAGTTACTCGTTACGGGACACCGGGGAGCTGTTTTTT; v_call: TRBV6-5; j_call: TRBJ2-2; clone_size: many; d_call: -
cdr3_aa: CASSVGGGINNEQFF; cdr3_nt: TGTGCCAGCAGCGTAGGCGGGGGGATAAACAATGAGCAGTTCTTC; v_call: TRBV9; j_call: TRBJ2-1; clone_size: many; d_call: TRBD2
cdr3_aa: CASSLSAASTDTQYF; cdr3_nt: TGCGCCAGCAGCTTGTCCGCGGCTAGCACAGATACGCAGTATTTT; v_call: TRBV5-1; j_call: TRBJ2-3; clone_size: many; d_call: -
cdr3_aa: CASSLLPGWDTEAFF; cdr3_nt: TGCGCCAGCAGCTTGCTCCCAGGGTGGGACACTGAAGCTTTCTTT; v_call: TRBV5-1; j_call: TRBJ1-1; clone_size: many; d_call: -
cdr3_aa: CASSSSGQVYQPQHF; cdr3_nt: TGTGCCAGCAGCTCATCGGGACAGGTTTATCAGCCCCAGCATTTT; v_call: TRBV5-6; j_call: TRBJ1-5; clone_size: many; d_call: TRBD1
cdr3_aa: CSAREGVGINEQYF; cdr3_nt: TGCAGTGCTAGAGAAGGAGTAGGGATAAACGAGCAGTACTTC; v_call: TRBV20-1; j_call: TRBJ2-7; clone_size: -; d_call: -
cdr3_aa: CAWRDRYEQYF; cdr3_nt: TGTGCCTGGAGAGACCGCTACGAGCAGTACTTC; v_call: TRBV30; j_call: TRBJ2-7; clone_size: many; d_call: -
cdr3_aa: CASSSPQGASTEAFF; cdr3_nt: TGCGCCAGCAGCTCCCCACAGGGGGCGAGCACTGAAGCTTTCTTT; v_call: TRBV5-1; j_call: TRBJ1-1; clone_size: many; d_call: TRBD1
cdr3_aa: CASSLDLGTVYNEQFF; cdr3_nt: TGTGCCAGCAGCTTAGATCTGGGGACAGTTTACAATGAGCAGTTCTTC; v_call: TRBV11-2; j_call: TRBJ2-1; clone_size: many; d_call: TRBD1
cdr3_aa: CASSLSSFAAVQETQYF; cdr3_nt: TGTGCCAGCAGTTTATCGTCGTTTGCAGCCGTCCAAGAGACCCAGTACTTC; v_call: TRBV27; j_call: TRBJ2-5; clone_size: many; d_call: -
cdr3_aa: CASRPADSGANVLTF; cdr3_nt: TGTGCCAGCAGACCTGCAGACTCTGGGGCCAACGTCCTGACTTTC; v_call: TRBV6-1; j_call: TRBJ2-6; clone_size: many; d_call: -
cdr3_aa: CASSAQGEVGYTF; cdr3_nt: TGTGCCAGCAGTGCCCAGGGGGAGGTCGGCTACACCTTC; v_call: TRBV2; j_call: TRBJ1-2; clone_size: many; d_call: TRBD1
cdr3_aa: CASSITRDLSIDTQYF; cdr3_nt: TGTGCCAGCAGCATAACCCGGGACCTATCGATAGATACGCAGTATTTT; v_call: TRBV7-2; j_call: TRBJ2-3; clone_size: few; d_call: -
cdr3_aa: CASGPSRWEQYF; cdr3_nt: TGTGCCAGCGGACCGAGCAGGTGGGAGCAGTACTTC; v_call: TRBV6-2/TRBV6-3; j_call: TRBJ2-7; clone_size: many; d_call: -
cdr3_aa: CASSQDGGGTEAFF; cdr3_nt: TGTGCCAGCAGCCAAGACGGGGGAGGCACTGAAGCTTTCTTT; v_call: TRBV4-2; j_call: TRBJ1-1; clone_size: many; d_call: -
cdr3_aa: CASSSAVEHREQFF; cdr3_nt: TGTGCCAGCAGCTCCGCCGTAGAGCACCGGGAGCAGTTCTTC; v_call: TRBV7-2; j_call: TRBJ2-1; clone_size: many; d_call: -
cdr3_aa: CASSLDSRGSYEQYF; cdr3_nt: TGCGCCAGCAGCTTGGACTCCAGGGGCAGCTACGAGCAGTACTTC; v_call: TRBV5-1; j_call: TRBJ2-7; clone_size: many; d_call: -
cdr3_aa: CASSEHERTEAFF; cdr3_nt: TGTGCCAGCAGCGAGCATGAGAGGACTGAAGCTTTCTTT; v_call: TRBV2; j_call: TRBJ1-1; clone_size: many; d_call: -
cdr3_aa: CSATVQETQYF; cdr3_nt: TGCAGTGCTACGGTCCAAGAGACCCAGTACTTC; v_call: TRBV20-1; j_call: TRBJ2-5; clone_size: many; d_call: -
cdr3_aa: CASCTTMNTEAFF; cdr3_nt: TGTGCCAGCTGTACGACAATGAACACTGAAGCTTTCTTT; v_call: TRBV18; j_call: TRBJ1-1; clone_size: many; d_call: -
cdr3_aa: CASSYRLRDEQFF; cdr3_nt: TGTGCCAGCAGTTATAGGTTGCGCGATGAGCAGTTCTTC; v_call: TRBV6-5; j_call: TRBJ2-1; clone_size: many; d_call: -
cdr3_aa: CASSTYPDTQYF; cdr3_nt: TGTGCCAGCAGCACATACCCAGATACGCAGTATTTT; v_call: TRBV7-2; j_call: TRBJ2-3; clone_size: many; d_call: -
cdr3_aa: CAISSGAGTDTQYF; cdr3_nt: TGTGCCATCAGTTCGGGGGCCGGCACAGATACGCAGTATTTT; v_call: TRBV10-3; j_call: TRBJ2-3; clone_size: many; d_call: -
cdr3_aa: CASRVTGSGELFF; cdr3_nt: TGTGCCAGCAGAGTTACAGGCTCCGGGGAGCTGTTTTTT; v_call: TRBV28; j_call: TRBJ2-2; clone_size: few; d_call: -
cdr3_aa: CASSHTRGTQYF; cdr3_nt: TGTGCCAGCAGCCATACGCGAGGTACGCAGTATTTT; v_call: TRBV3-1; j_call: TRBJ2-3; clone_size: many; d_call: -
cdr3_aa: CSAKNDRAYYGYTF; cdr3_nt: TGCAGTGCTAAAAATGACAGGGCATACTATGGCTACACCTTC; v_call: TRBV20-1; j_call: TRBJ1-2; clone_size: many; d_call: TRBD1
cdr3_aa: CASSSITNTEAFF; cdr3_nt: TGCGCCAGCAGCTCCATCACGAACACTGAAGCTTTCTTT; v_call: TRBV5-1; j_call: TRBJ1-1; clone_size: many; d_call: -